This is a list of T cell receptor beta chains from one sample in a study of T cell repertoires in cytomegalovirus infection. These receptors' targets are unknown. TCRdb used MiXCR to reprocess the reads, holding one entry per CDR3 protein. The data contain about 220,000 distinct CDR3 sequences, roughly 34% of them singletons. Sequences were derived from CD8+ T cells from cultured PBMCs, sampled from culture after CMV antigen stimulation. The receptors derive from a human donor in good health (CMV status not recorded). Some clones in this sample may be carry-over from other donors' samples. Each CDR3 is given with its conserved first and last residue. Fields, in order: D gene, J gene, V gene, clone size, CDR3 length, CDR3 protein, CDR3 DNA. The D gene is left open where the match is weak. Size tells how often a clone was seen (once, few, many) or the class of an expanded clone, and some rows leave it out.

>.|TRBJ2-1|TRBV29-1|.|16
CSVEGRQTGTYNEQFF
TGCAGCGTTGAGGGCCGACAGACCGGAACCTACAATGAGCAGTTCTTC
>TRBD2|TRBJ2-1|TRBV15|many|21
CATSRSFLAGFPPSSYNEQFF
TGTGCCACCAGCCGAAGTTTCCTAGCGGGATTTCCTCCGAGCTCCTACAATGAGCAGTTCTTC
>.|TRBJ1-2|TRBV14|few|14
CASSPSGVAYGYTF
TGTGCCAGCAGCCCTTCGGGAGTAGCTTATGGCTACACCTTC
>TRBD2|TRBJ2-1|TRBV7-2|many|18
CASSLLGLAAFSYNEQFF
TGTGCCAGCAGCTTACTAGGACTAGCGGCCTTCTCCTACAATGAGCAGTTCTTC
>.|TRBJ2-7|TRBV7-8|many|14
CASSLPDGSYEQYF
TGTGCCAGCAGCTTACCGGACGGGTCCTACGAGCAGTACTTC
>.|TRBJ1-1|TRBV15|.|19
CATSREEVREGRWNTEAFF
TGTGCCACCAGCAGAGAGGAGGTCAGGGAAGGTCGGTGGAACACTGAAGCTTTCTTT
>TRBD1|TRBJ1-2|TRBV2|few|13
CASPGQGYYGYTF
TGTGCCAGTCCGGGACAGGGCTACTATGGCTACACCTTC
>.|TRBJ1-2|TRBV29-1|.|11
CSGRTAYGYTF
TGCAGCGGCCGGACAGCCTATGGCTACACCTTC
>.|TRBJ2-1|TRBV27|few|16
CASSLSRGLALDEQFF
TGTGCCAGCAGTTTAAGTCGGGGTCTAGCGCTGGATGAGCAGTTCTTC
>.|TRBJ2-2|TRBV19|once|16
CASSIISRSYTGELFF
TGTGCCAGTAGTATAATCTCACGGAGTTACACCGGGGAGCTGTTTTTT
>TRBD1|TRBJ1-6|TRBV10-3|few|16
CAISESDTTGGGPLHF
TGTGCCATCAGTGAGTCAGATACAACAGGGGGAGGTCCCCTCCACTTT
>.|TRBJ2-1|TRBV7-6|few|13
CASSLGTTNEQFF
TGTGCCAGCAGCTTAGGGACTACCAATGAGCAGTTCTTC
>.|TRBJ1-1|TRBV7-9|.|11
CATHRNTEAFF
TGTGCCACCCACAGGAACACTGAAGCTTTCTTT
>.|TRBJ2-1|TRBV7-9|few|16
CASSLLVLSKYNEKFF
TGTGCCAGCAGCTTGTTGGTATTATCCAAATACAATGAGAAGTTCTTC
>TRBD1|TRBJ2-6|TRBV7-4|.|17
CASSLGQGASGANVLTF
TGTGCCAGCAGCTTAGGACAGGGGGCATCTGGGGCCAACGTCCTGACTTTC
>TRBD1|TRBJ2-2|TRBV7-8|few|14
CASSSQGSGRELFF
TGTGCCAGCAGCTCACAGGGGAGTGGCAGGGAGCTGTTTTTT
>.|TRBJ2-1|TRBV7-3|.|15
CASSSAEDSYNEQFF
TGTGCCAGCAGCTCGGCGGAGGACTCCTACAATGAGCAGTTCTTC
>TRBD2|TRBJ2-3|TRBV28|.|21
CASSSIGGTAGGAGGTDTQYF
TGTGCCAGCAGTTCCATCGGGGGCACCGCAGGGGGAGCGGGAGGGACAGATACGCAGTATTTT
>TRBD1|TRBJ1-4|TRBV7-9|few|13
CASTRDSNEKLFF
TGTGCCAGCACCCGGGACAGTAATGAAAAACTGTTTTTT
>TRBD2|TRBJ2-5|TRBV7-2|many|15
CASSSTSGRRETQYF
TGTGCCAGCAGTTCCACTAGCGGGAGAAGAGAGACCCAGTACTTC
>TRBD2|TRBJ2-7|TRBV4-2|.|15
CASSQPLAGDGEQYF
TGTGCCAGCAGCCAACCCCTAGCGGGCGACGGGGAGCAGTACTTC
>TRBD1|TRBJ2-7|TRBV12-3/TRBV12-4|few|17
CASSPTVGTGTSYEQYF
TGTGCCAGCAGTCCTACTGTCGGGACAGGGACCTCCTACGAGCAGTACTTC
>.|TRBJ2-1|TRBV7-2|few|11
CASALGHEQFF
TGTGCCAGCGCGCTGGGCCATGAGCAGTTCTTC
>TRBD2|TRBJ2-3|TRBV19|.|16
CASTRTSGGSTDTQYF
TGTGCCAGTACCAGGACTAGCGGGGGAAGCACAGATACGCAGTATTTT
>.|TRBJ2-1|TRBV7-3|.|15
CASSESLASRNEQFF
TGTGCCAGCAGCGAATCACTAGCTTCGCGGAATGAGCAGTTCTTC
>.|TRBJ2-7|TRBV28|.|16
CASSQYESASSYEQYF
TGTGCCAGCAGTCAATATGAGAGCGCGTCCTCCTACGAGCAGTACTTC
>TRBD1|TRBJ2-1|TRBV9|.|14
CASSVETGGNEQFF
TGTGCCAGCAGCGTGGAGACAGGGGGGAATGAGCAGTTCTTC
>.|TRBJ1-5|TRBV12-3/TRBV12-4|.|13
CASSLGPERPQHF
TGTGCCAGCAGTTTAGGACCTGAAAGGCCCCAGCATTTT
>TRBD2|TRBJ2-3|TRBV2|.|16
CASTLGLADSTDTQYF
TGTGCCAGCACCCTGGGACTAGCGGATAGCACAGATACGCAGTATTTT
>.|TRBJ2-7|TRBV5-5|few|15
CASSFTKAFGYEQYF
TGTGCCAGCAGCTTTACGAAGGCCTTCGGGTACGAGCAGTACTTC
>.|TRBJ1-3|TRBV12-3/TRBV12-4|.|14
CASSLKGTGNTIYF
TGTGCCAGCAGTCTTAAGGGAACTGGAAACACCATATATTTT
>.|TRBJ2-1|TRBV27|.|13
CASRVTGGNEQFF
TGTGCCAGCAGGGTGACCGGGGGCAATGAGCAGTTCTTC
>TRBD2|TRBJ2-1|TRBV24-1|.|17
CATSDPTSGDSYNEQFF
TGTGCCACCAGTGACCCGACTAGCGGGGACTCCTACAATGAGCAGTTCTTC
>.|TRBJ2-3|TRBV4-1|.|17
CASSHRVAETSTDTQYF
TGCGCCAGCAGCCACCGTGTAGCGGAGACTAGCACAGATACGCAGTATTTT
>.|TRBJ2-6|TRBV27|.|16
CASTPRAVAGANVLTF
TGTGCCAGCACCCCCCGCGCCGTAGCTGGGGCCAACGTCCTGACTTTC
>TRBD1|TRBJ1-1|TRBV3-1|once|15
CASSPYGQGNTEAFF
TGTGCCAGCAGCCCGTACGGACAGGGGAACACTGAAGCCTTCTTT
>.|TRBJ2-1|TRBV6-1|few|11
CASSVVTEQFF
TGTGCCAGCAGTGTGGTCACCGAGCAGTTCTTC
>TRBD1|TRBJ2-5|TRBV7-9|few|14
CASSPGQGGETQYF
TGTGCCAGCAGCCCGGGACAGGGGGGAGAGACCCAGTACTTC
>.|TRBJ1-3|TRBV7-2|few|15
CASSLYVDAGNTIYF
TGTGCCAGCAGCCTCTATGTGGACGCCGGAAACACCATATATTTT
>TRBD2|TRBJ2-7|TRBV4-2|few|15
CASSQDRSGSYEQYF
TGTGCCAGCAGCCAAGATCGAAGCGGGAGCTACGAGCAGTACTTC
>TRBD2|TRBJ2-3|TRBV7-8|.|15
CAPRVIAGEVDTQYF
TGTGCCCCCAGGGTCATAGCGGGAGAGGTAGATACGCAGTATTTT
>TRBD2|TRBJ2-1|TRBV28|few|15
CASSLGREGQNEQFF
TGTGCCAGCAGTCTGGGGCGGGAGGGCCAAAATGAGCAGTTCTTC
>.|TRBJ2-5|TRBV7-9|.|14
CASSFPGHQETQYF
TGTGCCAGCAGCTTCCCGGGACATCAAGAGACCCAGTACTTC
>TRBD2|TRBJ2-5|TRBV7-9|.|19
CASSLLGYPSGRARETQYF
TGTGCCAGCAGCTTATTAGGGTACCCTAGCGGGAGGGCCCGAGAGACCCAGTACTTC
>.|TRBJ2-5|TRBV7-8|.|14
CASSLVEGEETQYF
TGTGCCAGCAGCTTGGTCGAGGGCGAAGAGACCCAGTACTTC
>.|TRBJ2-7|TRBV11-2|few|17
CASSLGPIPGTSYEQYF
TGTGCCAGCAGCTTAGGCCCGATACCGGGAACCTCCTACGAGCAGTACTTC
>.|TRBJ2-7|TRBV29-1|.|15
CSVEDPGQRMYEQYF
TGCAGCGTTGAAGACCCGGGACAAAGGATGTACGAGCAGTACTTC
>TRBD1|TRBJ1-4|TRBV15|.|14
CATSTGTGGEKLFF
TGTGCCACCAGCACCGGGACAGGGGGAGAAAAACTGTTTTTT
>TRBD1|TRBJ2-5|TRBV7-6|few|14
CASSYTGGKETQYF
TGTGCCAGCAGCTACACAGGGGGGAAAGAGACCCAGTACTTC